The 4 T cell receptor beta chains below come from one sample, sequenced in a study of blood T cells in healthy people across ages. Alongside a J-beta primer mix, a sample-barcoded 5' primer served in a second PCR lasting about 6 to 12 cycles. TCRdb passed the 5' RACE reads through MiXCR, listing each CDR3 protein once. The data contain hundreds of thousands of distinct CDR3 sequences, roughly 44% of them singletons. Input material: blood. Every receptor here comes from a man between 60 and 75 years old in good health.

The chain uses TRBV4-3 and TRBJ1-2; maybe TRBD1 (5 bases). V shed 0 bases and J shed 13 bases, with 15 bases lying between them. This CDR3 comprises 13 residues. Germline V gene sequence: CDR1 LGHNA, CDR2 YSLEER. The CDR3 region is CASSQDRGISATF. Written as DNA, the CDR3 is TGCGCCAGCAGCCAAGATCGGGGGATTTCCGCCACCTTC.

CDR3 sequence reads: CASSQGLAGYEQYF. CDR3 coding DNA: TGCGCCAGCAGCCAAGGACTAGCGGGGTACGAGCAGTACTTC. The genes are TRBV4-3 and TRBJ2-1; 11 bases agree with TRBD2. Matching the DNA end better, TRBJ2-7 makes the J call doubtful. Looked up from germline, CDR1 is LGHNA and CDR2 is YSLEER. The CDR3 is 14 residues long.

This clonotype was observed a handful of times. The rearrangement links TRBV20-1 to TRBJ2-5; D unclear. The CDR3 has 12 residues. CDR1 and CDR2 (germline): DFQATT, SNEGSKA (reference sequence). Trimming removed 1 base from V and 6 bases from J, with 9 bases in between. CDR3 protein: CSARGALKTQYF. CDR3 bases: TGCAGTGCTAGAGGCGCACTGAAGACCCAGTACTTC.

This clonotype was detected a few times. The rearrangement links TRBV15 to TRBJ2-2; a possible D gene is TRBD2 (5 bases). Trimming removed 5 bases from V and 0 bases from J, with 7 bases in between. This CDR3 region has 14 residues. The germline V gene encodes CDR1 LNHNV and CDR2 YYDKDF (reference sequence). The chain's CDR3 is CATSQTTNTGELFF. Written as DNA, the CDR3 is TGTGCCACCAGCCAGACTACGAACACCGGGGAGCTGTTTTTT.